These T cell receptor beta chains were read from a single sample in a study of T cell repertoires in cytomegalovirus infection. MiXCR, run by TCRdb on the reads, gives a single entry per CDR3 protein. The data contain roughly 500,000 distinct CDR3 sequences, 25% to 35% of them singletons. For these receptors, no antigen is known. This specimen consisted of cultured PBMCs, obtained from culture after CMV antigen stimulation. The receptors originated from a human donor in good health (CMV status not recorded). Some clones in this sample may be carry-over from other donors' samples. Each CDR3 is given without its conserved first and last residue.

len: 12
v_gene: TRBV7-9
j_gene: TRBJ1-1
CDR3aa: ASSLERGDTEAF

len: 12
v_gene: TRBV4-3
j_gene: TRBJ1-2
CDR3aa: ASRQVTGHYGYT

len: 12
v_gene: TRBV12-3/TRBV12-4
j_gene: TRBJ2-1
CDR3aa: AVSTRGFHNEQF

len: 18
v_gene: TRBV7-6
j_gene: TRBJ2-3
CDR3aa: ASSPGEGLAGPASTDTQY

len: 14
v_gene: TRBV7-8
j_gene: TRBJ2-5
CDR3aa: ASSLEQGTGQETQY

len: 17
v_gene: TRBV7-9
j_gene: TRBJ1-2
CDR3aa: ASSPSKDGRLAPNYGYT

len: 12
v_gene: TRBV6-1
j_gene: TRBJ2-1
CDR3aa: AISWSPKVNEQF

len: 20
v_gene: TRBV6-2/TRBV6-3
j_gene: TRBJ1-5
CDR3aa: ASSSRTLGLPGQGFLNQPQH

len: 13
v_gene: TRBV24-1
j_gene: TRBJ1-2
CDR3aa: ATSDSTYLNYGYT

len: 14
v_gene: TRBV6-2/TRBV6-3
j_gene: TRBJ2-1
CDR3aa: ASSETSGRSYNEQF

len: 11
v_gene: TRBV29-1
j_gene: TRBJ2-5
CDR3aa: SVVVRFVETQY

len: 12
v_gene: TRBV28
j_gene: TRBJ2-7
CDR3aa: ASSLMGSAYEQY

len: 13
v_gene: TRBV19
j_gene: TRBJ1-2
CDR3aa: ASSMGGRSDYGYT

len: 12
v_gene: TRBV12-3/TRBV12-4
j_gene: TRBJ2-3
CDR3aa: ASLSGRVTDTQY

len: 8
v_gene: TRBV28
j_gene: TRBJ1-2
CDR3aa: ASGHNGYT

len: 12
v_gene: TRBV29-1
j_gene: TRBJ2-1
CDR3aa: SVSRGSSDNEQF

len: 13
v_gene: TRBV7-2
j_gene: TRBJ1-2
CDR3aa: ASSLVSGGVYGYT

len: 12
v_gene: TRBV28
j_gene: TRBJ1-1
CDR3aa: ASSFKGRDTEAF

len: 14
v_gene: TRBV12-3/TRBV12-4
j_gene: TRBJ1-3
CDR3aa: ASIRQGQGGGNTIY

len: 14
v_gene: TRBV6-2/TRBV6-3
j_gene: TRBJ2-3
CDR3aa: ASSRRIQGAEGTQY